The table lists the clone carrying this T cell receptor beta chain with a few counts. A read error may account for a junction end that differs from germline. Per the authors' pipeline: Amplifying reference gene primers gave estimates of nucleated cell counts. The table came from immunoSEQ multiplex PCR; TCRdb's copy has only in-frame clones and leaves some out. V and J calls and clone size are as listed in that table; D and trimming were resolved from the DNA. The data hold about 120,000 clones, with 85% observed a single time. This CDR3 is built from 13 residues. Germline V CDR1 and CDR2: DFQATT, SNEGSKA (reference sequence). The source of the sample is a study of blood T cell repertoires in COVID-19. Study-wide background: Whether acute or convalescent, the COVID-19 samples came from the United States, Italy and Spain.

The clonotype was recovered from a man between 40 and 49 years old with acute or convalescent COVID-19. V and J are TRBV20-1 and TRBJ1-2; the D gene is possibly TRBD1 (5 bases). The sample consisted of peripheral blood. Here the CDR3 reads CSASMGTNYGYTF. The CDR3, as DNA: TGCAGTGCTAGTATGGGGACTAATTATGGCTACACCTTC.